This is a list of T cell receptor beta chains from one sample in a study of T-cell reconstitution after alpha-beta-depleted transplantation in children. TCRdb ran MiXCR on the PCR reads and lists one entry per CDR3 protein. The sample has hundreds of thousands of distinct CDR3 sequences, roughly 10% seen once. The sample was PBMCs from the stem cell graft donor, taken from the stem cell graft. The receptors were sampled from a human donor who donated a stem cell graft to a child with acute lymphoblastic leukemia. The conserved cysteine and the conserved F or W are not part of the CDR3 here.

j_gene,v_gene,CDR3aa
TRBJ2-1,TRBV20-1,SASPLAGGNNEQF
TRBJ2-5,TRBV7-8,ASSHYGETQY
TRBJ1-1,TRBV14,ASSQGWVHI
TRBJ1-2,TRBV7-2,ASSAGAELYGYT
TRBJ1-1,TRBV28,ASSFHRAHTEAF
TRBJ2-3,TRBV6-2/TRBV6-3,ASSYAGTPTDTQY
TRBJ2-7,TRBV29-1,SAAGTITYEQY
TRBJ2-1,TRBV9,ASSPHNEQF
TRBJ2-2,TRBV4-2,ASSRPGATNTGELF
TRBJ2-2,TRBV3-1,ATSQDGLAGGAGELF
TRBJ2-1,TRBV20-1,SAKRGSYNEQF
TRBJ2-7,TRBV11-2,ASSLVGQNEQY
TRBJ2-7,TRBV7-9,ASSPGEERGVSYEQY
TRBJ2-7,TRBV6-5,ASSYSPDIAYEQY
TRBJ1-3,TRBV29-1,SVDKQGGNTIY
TRBJ2-7,TRBV4-2,ASSQDRPGPSEEQY
TRBJ2-3,TRBV5-1,ASSPAGQGADTQY
TRBJ1-3,TRBV11-2,ASSESSSGNTIY
TRBJ2-1,TRBV10-3,AITTGSGNEQF
TRBJ1-1,TRBV5-1,ASRQGKDVGENTEAF
TRBJ2-7,TRBV21-1,ASRPGQKYYEQY
TRBJ2-1,TRBV27,ASIPGQGFYNEQF
TRBJ2-2,TRBV20-1,SAIGTGGANTGELF
TRBJ2-3,TRBV6-1,ASSPNLGDTQY
TRBJ2-7,TRBV7-2,ASSLEAGSPYEQY
TRBJ2-7,TRBV3-1,ASSQGTGSYEQY
TRBJ1-1,TRBV5-8,ASSSFGGQNTEAF
TRBJ2-1,TRBV7-2,ASSLGGLDLYEQF
TRBJ2-3,TRBV5-1,ASSLASSSGANTDTQY
TRBJ1-1,TRBV6-5,ASSSGTSFSPEAF
TRBJ1-4,TRBV29-1,SAATGGMGEKLF
TRBJ2-1,TRBV11-2,ASSFSGGVNEQF
TRBJ2-7,TRBV5-1,ASSLVGALRVYEQY
TRBJ1-2,TRBV5-4,ASSPDRGYGYT
TRBJ2-1,TRBV5-1,ASSLRIPGENEQF
TRBJ2-3,TRBV10-3,AISRGAGTDTQY
TRBJ2-7,TRBV5-1,ASSLGSGSYEQY